Shown below are 13 T cell receptor beta chains from a single sample sequenced in a study of cytomegalovirus exposure and HLA in healthy donors. The PCR had 60 Vbeta and 13 Jbeta primers. The table came from immunoSEQ multiplex PCR; TCRdb's copy has only in-frame clones and leaves some out. The sample has roughly 100,000 clones. Sequenced sample: PBMCs. The receptor set was obtained from a man over 45 in good health and CMV-seronegative.

V usage is TRBV7-8 and J usage is TRBJ2-7, with D maybe TRBD2 (5 bases). The V and J ends lost 0 bases and 0 bases respectively, with 6 bases between them. The CDR3 loop spans 14 amino acids. CDR1 SGHVS and CDR2 FQNEAQ come from the germline V gene. The CDR3 DNA is TGTGCCAGCAGCTTAGCGGGGAGCTCCTACGAGCAGTACTTC. Amino acid sequence: CASSLAGSSYEQYF.

A note on this clone: Compared with germline, one end of the junction differs, possibly owing to a read error. Other nucleotide sequences in the sample specify the same CDR3. V and J are TRBV13 and TRBJ1-2, with a weak D call TRBD1 (5 bases). The CDR3 sequence is 15 residues long. CDR1 is PRHDT, CDR2 FYEKMQ, per germline (reference sequence). The CDR3 DNA follows: TGCGCCAGCAGCTTCGCCGGGACTACGCTCTATGGCTACACCTTC. Protein product: CASSFAGTTLYGYTF.

The chain has TRBV5-6 and TRBJ2-7, with 7 bases aligning to TRBD2. The V and J ends lost 4 bases and 6 bases, in that order; junction bases with no gene match: 10. The CDR3 totals 14 residues. The germline CDR1 and CDR2 sequences are SGHDT and YYEEEE. CDR3 amino acids: CASSLRGTPIEQYF. The CDR3 nucleotides read TGTGCCAGCAGCCTGCGGGGGACGCCGATCGAGCAGTACTTC. Combining the CDR3 with reference TRBV5-6 and TRBJ2-7 gives the whole variable domain DAGVTQSPTHLIKTRGQQVTLRCSPKSGHDTVSWYQQALGQGPQFIFQYYEEEERQRGNFPDRFSGHQFPNYSSELNVNALLLGDSALYLCASSLRGTPIEQYFGPGTRLTVT.

The rearrangement links TRBV6-1 to TRBJ2-5; TRBD1 agrees at 7 bases. CDR1 and CDR2 (germline): MNHNS, SASEGT. Trimming removed 2 bases from V and 1 base from J; junction bases left unmatched: 7. The CDR3 has 16 residues. CDR3 coding DNA: TGTGCCAGCAGTGAACTAATGACAGGGATCCAAGAGACCCAGTACTTC. Translated: CASSELMTGIQETQYF.

The chain joins TRBV27 to TRBJ2-3; D might be TRBD2 (6 bases). The CDR3 is made up of 13 amino acids. The V gene's germline CDR1 is MNHEY and CDR2 SMNVEV (reference sequence). V was trimmed by 5 bases and J by 0 bases, leaving 6 bases between them. CDR3 coding DNA: TGTGCCAGCAGTGGGACTAGCACAGATACGCAGTATTTT. As protein: CASSGTSTDTQYF.

The V call is TRBV5-4, the J call TRBJ2-1, with D tentatively TRBD2 (7 bases). With 0 bases removed from V and 4 bases from J, the gap between germline ends came to 8 bases. In germline, CDR1 is SGHNT, CDR2 YYREEE (reference sequence). CDR3 length: 14 residues. The chain's CDR3 is CASSLEGGYNEQFF. In DNA, the CDR3 is TGTGCCAGCAGCTTGGAGGGGGGGTACAATGAGCAGTTCTTC.

The V call is TRBV7-9, the J call TRBJ1-6; D unresolved. The CDR3 is 12 residues long. Trimming left V 6 bases short and J 6 bases short, with 6 bases between. Germline V gene lookup returns CDR1 SEHNR and CDR2 FQNEAQ (reference sequence). CDR3 loop: CASRFSNSPLHF. The CDR3 nucleotides are TGTGCCAGCAGGTTTAGTAATTCACCCCTCCACTTT.

The chain links TRBV29-1 to TRBJ2-1; 11 bases fit TRBD2. This CDR3 has 17 amino acids. Germline V lookup: CDR1 SQVTM, CDR2 ANQGSEA. V lost 3 bases to trimming and J lost 7 bases; unmatched junction nucleotides: 14. The CDR3 sequence is CSVERLAGGHGGNEQFF. CDR3 in DNA: TGCAGCGTTGAGCGGCTAGCGGGAGGACACGGGGGGAATGAGCAGTTCTTC.

V gene TRBV12-5 combines with J gene TRBJ1-1; unclear D gene. The V and J ends lost 3 bases and 1 base respectively, with 6 bases between them. The CDR3 covers 13 residues. Germline V lookup: CDR1 LGHNT, CDR2 FRNRAP. The CDR3 spells CASGLAENTEAFF. As DNA, the CDR3 is TGTGCTAGTGGTTTAGCGGAGAACACTGAAGCTTTCTTT.

This chain links TRBV6-5 with TRBJ2-7, with unresolved D. Germline CDR1 is MNHEY and CDR2 is SVGAGI. CDR3 length: 16 amino acids. V was shortened by 0 bases and J by 6 bases, with 18 bases between the two germline ends. The CDR3 is CASSYSGGGSAGEQYF. The CDR3 DNA reads as TGTGCCAGCAGTTACTCCGGCGGCGGTTCGGCTGGCGAGCAGTACTTC.

The V gene is TRBV13, the J gene TRBJ1-6; 8 bases are shared with TRBD1. Trimming at V came to 2 bases and at J to 7 bases, leaving 1 base not matched to a gene. The CDR3 contains 14 residues. CDR1 and CDR2 from the germline V gene are PRHDT and FYEKMQ (reference sequence). CDR3 in amino acids: CASSLNRGNSPLHF. For the CDR3, the DNA is TGTGCCAGCAGCTTAAACAGGGGGAATTCACCCCTCCACTTT.

The chain carries TRBV5-1 and TRBJ1-2; 11 bases agree with TRBD1. J lost 10 bases, V lost 3 bases, and 5 bases had no gene match. The CDR3 loop spans 13 amino acids. Germline CDR1 is SGHRS and CDR2 is YFSETQ. CDR3 coding DNA: TGCGCCAGCAGCTGGGGACAGGGGGATGACTACACCTTC. It translates to CASSWGQGDDYTF. The complete variable domain, with remaining parts taken from reference TRBV5-1 and TRBJ1-2, reads KAGVTQTPRYLIKTRGQQVTLSCSPISGHRSVSWYQQTPGQGLQFLFEYFSETQRNKGNFPGRFSGRQFSNSRSEMNVSTLELGDSALYLCASSWGQGDDYTFGSGTRLTVV.

The chain employs TRBV15 and TRBJ1-1, with D perhaps TRBD1 (5 bases). Trimming took off 3 bases at V and 3 bases at J, with 11 bases between the two ends. CDR1 is LNHNV and CDR2 is YYDKDF in the germline V gene (reference sequence). The CDR3 extends over 14 amino acids. The CDR3 nucleotides read TGTGCCACCAGCAGCAGACAGTTGTACACTGAAGCTTTCTTT. Its protein product is CATSSRQLYTEAFF.